This T cell receptor (beta chain) comes out of a study of human T cells and chemical hapten exposure (TCRdb year 2021). Broadly, across the study: For sensitization, 2% DPC in acetone was applied to a roughly 2 cm by roughly 2 cm area of upper inner arm skin. Patch testing on the upper back used Finn chambers containing 0.01% DPC, with scoring done after 6 days according to International Contact Dermatitis Research Group standards. This study followed changes in the peripheral blood TCR repertoire in vivo during primary and secondary sensitization of alopecia patients to the hapten diphenylcyclopropenone (DPC). For TCR sequencing, blood came from 25 to 35 alopecia patients at anywhere from one to four time points (pre-sensitization, 2, 6 and 24 weeks). Libraries were pooled for sequencing, and variation in per-sample TCR yields was attributed mainly to small differences in library volumes within the pool. Throughout the approximately 25-week study period, patients were also given weekly therapeutic DPC doses on the scalp. Most of the patients in the cohort were female, and the cohort covered alopecia areata with under or over 50% scalp involvement, alopecia totalis and alopecia universalis. Patient blood was sampled pre-sensitization (week 0) and at 2, 6 and about 24 weeks after DPC sensitization. Points the paper makes about the study in general: After repeated subsampling, changes were observed in the strength of the expansion versus patch-test correlation and in the threshold at which the correlation became significant. DPC sensitization did not change the number of TCRs with a frequency above 1 in 1000, and there was no evidence of changes in global repertoire structure. A positive correlation was found between the number of PT1 expanded TCRs and patch test score, with significance reached at thresholds 8, 16 and 32 but not 4. Because all patients had alopecia, a presumed autoimmune disease, the immune response of the patients might differ from that of healthy individuals. Compared with pre-sensitization or healthy control sets, expanded TCRs formed significantly more large CDR3 similarity clusters, which is consistent with antigen-driven responses.

V is clipped by 8 bases and J by 0 bases, and the sequence between their germline boundaries is 14 bases long. Measured from the cysteine to the phenylalanine, the CDR3 is 15 residues long. The sequence is cut down to CDR3 DNA, 45 bases in frame from base 1. Based on the germline V gene, the CDR1 and CDR2 sequences are MNHNS and SASEGT. Explained via the paper, the time point label denotes: pre-sensitization, week 0. The treatment or condition label here, explained by the study, means: therapeutic diphenylcyclopropenone sensitization with weekly scalp DPC. At each patch-test visit, blood was drawn before the patch test was applied. Patients were eligible if aged 18 to 70, diagnosed with alopecia and judged suitable for DPC therapy, and pregnant patients were excluded. Total RNA was extracted from unfractionated whole blood that had been collected in Tempus Blood RNA tubes. The library relied on RACE. The instrument given in TCRdb is NextSeq 500. During library preparation, unique molecular identifiers were attached to individual cDNA molecules so that TCRs could be counted quantitatively and reproducibly. From each blood RNA sample, both TCR alpha and TCR beta chains were sequenced. The authors' analysis ran thus. The median number of TCRs per sample was 95,638, ranging from about 23,224 to 690,600. The Decombinator software suite was used to annotate V, J and CDR3 in the TCR reads. To make PS versus PT1 abundance plots, every sample was subsampled to the same number of TCRs (28,000). TCRs were defined as expanded if absent before sensitization and observed at least eight times at the 2-week time point. TCRdb ran its own pipeline on the public reads, namely fastp trimming at Q25 and MiXCR clone calling, and kept in-frame beta chains. Entries that share a CDR3 protein sequence are merged under the most common genes and DNA. For this entry, the V and J calls and clone size follow TCRdb and not the study's own pipeline. The sample table contains more than 300,000 distinct CDR3 sequences; only one count was recorded for approximately 5% of them. The top ten clones comprise around 8.8% of the sample.

Notes on this clonotype: Its antigen has not been determined. Base qualities are not recorded, but no much larger clone differs from it by a single base.

This sequence originates from a woman aged 18-29 years with alopecia areata. Some clones in this sample may be carry-over from other donors' samples. This sequence uses TRBV6-1 and TRBJ1-3, with TRBD1 perhaps the D gene, on 6 matching bases. Sequenced material: whole blood, taken in connection with sensitization to the hapten diphenylcyclopropenone (DPC). The encoded CDR3 is CASGRDTSSGNTIYF. The nucleotide sequence is TGTGCCAGCGGCCGGGACACCAGCTCTGGAAACACCATATATTTT.